The clone carrying this TCR beta chain was counted only a few times. What it binds is unknown. CDR1 is GTSNPN, CDR2 SVGIG, per germline (reference sequence). V lost 1 base to trimming and J lost 0 bases, with 16 bases between them. The CDR3 has 17 residues. This PCR relied on a set of 60 Vbeta primers and 13 Jbeta primers. TCRdb's copy holds only in-frame clones and misses some; the assay was immunoSEQ multiplex PCR. The sample holds under 150,000 clones, around 75% seen once. This sample was taken from a study of cytomegalovirus exposure and HLA in healthy donors. Study outcomes and limitations: TCR beta chain V- and J-gene trimming was linked, in a later analysis, to a missense variant in DCLRE1C. Researchers reported from a later analysis that most CMV-associated TCR beta chains appeared HLA-restricted. Exclusion applied to some V segments, including TRBV6-2 and TRBV6-3, as they were indistinguishable.

Material: PBMCs. The chain uses TRBV30 and TRBJ1-3; tentatively, D is TRBD1 (5 bases). The receptor comes from a woman aged 40 to 50 in good health and CMV-seronegative. In nucleotides, the CDR3 is TGTGCCTGGAGTGCTGGAAGGGGCCACCTCTCTGGAAACACCATATATTTT. It yields the protein CAWSAGRGHLSGNTIYF. Variable domain in full (rest from reference TRBV30 and TRBJ1-3): SQTIHQWPATLVQPVGSPLSLECTVEGTSNPNLYWYRQAAGRGLQLLFYSVGIGQISSEVPQNLSASRPQDRQFILSSKKLLLSDSGFYLCAWSAGRGHLSGNTIYFGEGSWLTVV.